The sequence of this TCR beta chain was determined in a study of blood T cell repertoires in COVID-19. Background on the study: Acute and convalescent COVID-19 samples came from the United States, Italy and Spain. PBMCs, B-cell-depleted T cells, or T cells were the source of the cDNA or gDNA that made up the material.

Generated by immunoSEQ multiplex PCR, the TCRdb table keeps only in-frame clones and is missing some. The sample lists roughly 250,000 clones, roughly 86% seen once, with under 5% in the top ten. V gave up 5 bases and J gave up 8 bases, with 15 bases separating them. CDR3 size: 13 residues. The genes are TRBV12-3 or TRBV12-4 and TRBJ1-1, with TRBD1 as a possible D gene (6 bases). The TCR originated in a man between 45 and 60 years old with acute or convalescent COVID-19. Material: peripheral blood. The CDR3 nucleotides are TGTGCCAGCAGTAGGGGGGGGCAGCGGGAAGCTTTCTTT. It translates to CASSRGGQREAFF.